These 4 T cell receptor beta chains were sequenced from one sample in a study of T cell responses to AZD1222 COVID-19 vaccine. The table came from immunoSEQ multiplex PCR; TCRdb's copy has only in-frame clones and leaves some out. The table has tens of thousands of clones, around 87% seen once; the top ten hold more than 20%. The starting material was peripheral blood, obtained on day 0 of AZD1222 vaccination. The receptors here all came from an adult in good health.

This chain links TRBV9 with TRBJ1-6, with a weak D call TRBD1 (5 bases). V dropped 2 bases and J dropped 10 bases, with 10 bases sitting between them. Germline V gene lookup returns CDR1 SGDLS and CDR2 YYNGEE. The CDR3 extends over 13 amino acids. The CDR3: CASSVRDGSPLHF. CDR3 coding DNA: TGTGCCAGCAGCGTCAGGGACGGCTCACCCCTCCACTTT.

The chain carries TRBV12-3 or TRBV12-4 and TRBJ1-2; D possibly corresponds to TRBD1 (6 bases). Trimming took 3 bases from V and 8 from J, leaving 13 bases between them. CDR3 length equals 13 residues. CDR3 DNA sequence: TGTGCCAGCAGTTTGAACAGGGCGGCGGGCTACACCTTC. Translated: CASSLNRAAGYTF.

This clone occurred once. The chain uses TRBV30 and TRBJ1-5, with D possibly TRBD1 on 5 matching bases. Germline V gene lookup returns CDR1 GTSNPN and CDR2 SVGIG (reference sequence). Trimming removed 0 bases at V and 7 bases at J, with 7 bases between. CDR3 length equals 12 residues. The CDR3 DNA reads TGTGCCTGGAGTGTTGGGGGGCAGCCCCAGCATTTT. Translating gives CAWSVGGQPQHF.

This sequence joins TRBV28 and TRBJ1-2; D not certain. This CDR3 has 15 residues. Germline V gives CDR1 MDHEN, CDR2 SYDVKM. Trimming took 4 bases from V and 4 from J, leaving 16 bases between them. CDR3 region: CASSSIPDGIYGYTF. CDR3 DNA sequence: TGTGCCAGCAGTTCTATCCCTGACGGGATCTATGGCTACACCTTC.